Presented here are 31 T cell receptor beta chains from one specimen sequenced in a study of blood T cell repertoires in COVID-19. Sequencing was performed with immunoSEQ multiplex PCR; in TCRdb, only in-frame clones are kept and a portion is missing. The repertoire holds some 320,000 clones, with 89% as singletons. The sample comprised PBMCs or T cells enriched from blood (not recorded which). The receptors come from a man in his 60s who had recovered from COVID-19.

The chain has TRBV28 and TRBJ2-1, with 11 positions matching TRBD2. The CDR3 runs to 17 residues. V shed 6 bases, J shed 2 bases, and the junction held 9 bases outside the gene matches. Per germline, CDR1 MDHEN and CDR2 SYDVKM. CDR3 bases: TGTGCCAGCAGACGACTAGCGGGAATCGGGGCCTACAATGAGCAGTTCTTC. Protein sequence: CASRRLAGIGAYNEQFF.

V usage is TRBV6-5 and J usage is TRBJ2-3, with TRBD1 matching 8 bases. In germline, CDR1 is MNHEY, CDR2 SVGAGI. V trimming: 6 bases; J trimming: 5 bases; junction bases outside the gene matches: 10. The CDR3 loop spans 15 amino acids. The CDR3 here is CASRDGQGGKDTQYF. Here the CDR3 DNA reads TGTGCCAGCAGGGACGGACAGGGAGGCAAAGATACGCAGTATTTT.

The rearrangement links TRBV10-2 to TRBJ1-2; 7 nucleotides align to TRBD1. CDR1 WSHSY and CDR2 SAAADI come from the germline V gene. J lost 4 bases, V lost 9 bases, and 5 bases had no gene match. This CDR3 is 12 amino acids long. CDR3 amino acids: CASGQVTYGYTF. The CDR3, as DNA: TGCGCCAGTGGACAGGTTACCTATGGCTACACCTTC.

The chain has TRBV5-5 and TRBJ2-3, with 15 bases matching TRBD2. Per germline, CDR1 SGHKS and CDR2 YYEKEE (reference sequence). V lost 5 bases, J lost 5 bases, and 9 bases stayed unmatched. There are 17 residues in the CDR3. Here the CDR3 DNA reads TGTGCCAGCAGTTTCGGACTAGCGGGAGGGCCAGGAGATACGCAGTATTTT. Translated: CASSFGLAGGPGDTQYF. Looking up the rest from reference TRBV5-5 and TRBJ2-3 gives the full variable domain: DAGVTQSPTHLIKTRGQQVTLRCSPISGHKSVSWYQQVLGQGPQFIFQYYEKEERGRGNFPDRFSARQFPNYSSELNVNALLLGDSALYLCASSFGLAGGPGDTQYFGPGTRLTVL.

The chain recombines TRBV5-6 with TRBJ2-3, with TRBD2 identical over 8 bases. The CDR3 extends over 16 amino acids. J gave up 2 bases and V 1 base, and 6 bases lay outside the gene matches. The V gene's germline CDR1 is SGHDT and CDR2 YYEEEE. CDR3 in DNA: TGTGCCAGCAGCTTGTTCCCGACTAGCGACACAGATACGCAGTATTTT. It is translated as CASSLFPTSDTDTQYF.

J is TRBJ2-6 and V is TRBV28; 8 nucleotides match TRBD1. The J segment lost 2 bases and the V segment lost 7 bases, leaving 1 base of the junction unmatched. This CDR3 has 14 amino acids. Germline V gene data show CDR1 as MDHEN and CDR2 as SYDVKM. CDR3 loop: CASNRGAGANVLTF. CDR3 bases: TGTGCCAGCAACAGGGGGGCTGGGGCCAACGTCCTGACTTTC.

This rearrangement joins TRBV7-3 to TRBJ2-7, with a weak D call TRBD2 (6 bases). CDR1 is SGHTA, CDR2 FQGTGA, per germline. The CDR3 runs 16 residues. With 2 bases removed from V and 3 bases from J, the gap between germline ends came to 17 bases. The chain's CDR3 is CASSLDGGIPLYEQYF. The CDR3 DNA sequence: TGTGCCAGCAGCTTAGATGGCGGGATCCCTCTCTACGAGCAGTACTTC. The full variable domain, its missing parts supplied by reference TRBV7-3 and TRBJ2-7, is GAGVSQTPSNKVTEKGKYVELRCDPISGHTALYWYRQSLGQGPEFLIYFQGTGAADDSGLPNDRFFAVRPEGSVSTLKIQRTERGDSAVYLCASSLDGGIPLYEQYFGPGTRLTVT.

This clone was seen a handful of times. The V and J genes are TRBV6-2 or TRBV6-3 and TRBJ2-5; D is possibly TRBD1 (5 bases). Germline CDR1 is MNHEY and CDR2 is SVGEGT. This CDR3 has 15 residues. The V and J ends lost 3 bases and 5 bases respectively, with 16 bases between them. The CDR3 DNA reads TGTGCCAGCAGTTATGGGGCTCACTACGGCGAGACCCAGTACTTC. The encoded protein is CASSYGAHYGETQYF.

This sequence joins TRBV19 and TRBJ2-1, with D possibly matching TRBD2 (6 bases). Germline lookup yields CDR1 LNHDA and CDR2 SQIVND (reference sequence). The CDR3 consists of 15 residues. Trimming left V 1 base short and J 7 bases short, with 14 bases between. CDR3 sequence reads: CASSIVGLRQNEQFF. CDR3 in DNA: TGTGCCAGTAGTATAGTTGGACTACGCCAGAATGAGCAGTTCTTC.

The chain links TRBV2 to TRBJ1-4, with D uncertain. This CDR3 has 13 amino acids. CDR1 is SNHLY and CDR2 is FYNNEI in the germline V gene. Trimming removed 4 bases from V and 5 bases from J, with 8 bases in between. The CDR3 reads CASSVPMNEKLFF. The CDR3 nucleotides read TGTGCCAGCAGTGTCCCTATGAATGAAAAACTGTTTTTT. Filled out from reference TRBV2 and TRBJ1-4, the complete variable domain reads EPEVTQTPSHQVTQMGQEVILRCVPISNHLYFYWYRQILGQKVEFLVSFYNNEISEKSEIFDDQFSVERPDGSNFTLKIRSTKLEDSAMYFCASSVPMNEKLFFGSGTQLSVL.

The rearrangement links TRBV30 to TRBJ2-3, with 7 bases matching TRBD2. From germline, CDR1 is GTSNPN and CDR2 SVGIG (reference sequence). The CDR3 contains 13 residues. V lost 5 bases and J lost 4; bases outside the gene matches: 6. CDR3 amino acids: CAWSGGNPDTQYF. The CDR3 DNA reads as TGTGCCTGGTCGGGGGGAAACCCAGATACGCAGTATTTT.

This sequence joins TRBV15 and TRBJ2-2, with 7 bases that match TRBD1. This CDR3 is built from 14 residues. CDR1 is LNHNV, CDR2 YYDKDF, per germline (reference sequence). The trim removed 4 bases at V and 6 bases at J, leaving 5 bases unmatched. The CDR3 region is CATSISGTAGELFF. In nucleotides, the CDR3 is TGTGCCACCAGCATCTCCGGGACAGCCGGGGAGCTGTTTTTT.

This rearrangement joins TRBV19 to TRBJ1-1; the D gene is possibly TRBD1 (5 bases). Germline CDR1 reads LNHDA; CDR2 reads SQIVND (reference sequence). The CDR3 covers 21 residues. V was clipped by 2 bases and J by 0 bases, with 28 bases between them. DNA for the CDR3: TGTGCCAGTAGTATACCCCGGCGCGGGGCAGGTCTGGAGATTATGAACACTGAAGCTTTCTTT. Translated, it gives CASSIPRRGAGLEIMNTEAFF. Looking up the rest from reference TRBV19 and TRBJ1-1 gives the full variable domain: DGGITQSPKYLFRKEGQNVTLSCEQNLNHDAMYWYRQDPGQGLRLIYYSQIVNDFQKGDIAEGYSVSREKKESFPLTVTSAQKNPTAFYLCASSIPRRGAGLEIMNTEAFFGQGTRLTVV.

This clone was seen only a few times. The chain carries TRBV5-4 and TRBJ1-1; TRBD1 might be the D (6 bases). The CDR3 runs to 15 residues. CDR1 is SGHNT, CDR2 YYREEE, per germline (reference sequence). Trimming took off 0 bases at V and 5 bases at J, with 14 bases between the two ends. The CDR3 nucleotides are TGTGCCAGCAGCTTGGCCAGGGGCGAGGGGACTGAAGCTTTCTTT. Amino acid sequence: CASSLARGEGTEAFF. Based on the CDR3 plus reference TRBV5-4 and TRBJ1-1, the full variable domain is ETGVTQSPTHLIKTRGQQVTLRCSSQSGHNTVSWYQQALGQGPQFIFQYYREEENGRGNFPPRFSGLQFPNYSSELNVNALELDDSALYLCASSLARGEGTEAFFGQGTRLTVV.

This clone came up a few times. The chain recombines TRBV27 with TRBJ2-7; 11 positions match TRBD2. The ends lost 5 bases at V and 0 bases at J; junction bases unmatched: 0. From germline, CDR1 is MNHEY and CDR2 SMNVEV (reference sequence). CDR3 length: 14 residues. The chain's CDR3 is CASSGLAGSYEQYF. CDR3 nucleotides: TGTGCCAGCAGTGGACTAGCGGGCTCCTACGAGCAGTACTTC.

This chain connects TRBV5-1 to TRBJ2-3; D may be TRBD2 (5 bases). Germline values: CDR1 SGHRS, CDR2 YFSETQ. This CDR3 contains 17 residues. Trimming took off 1 base at V and 0 bases at J, with 15 bases between the two ends. CDR3 protein: CASSLLSGRTSTDTQYF. In DNA form, the CDR3 reads TGCGCCAGCAGCTTGCTGTCCGGGCGGACTAGCACAGATACGCAGTATTTT.

The J gene is TRBJ2-1, the V gene TRBV19; 7 bases agree with TRBD2. V shed 7 bases and J 1 base; nucleotides not matched to a gene: 10. Germline values: CDR1 LNHDA, CDR2 SQIVND (reference sequence). There are 16 residues in the CDR3. For the CDR3, the DNA is TGTGCCAGTAAAGGAAGGACTAGTTCGTCCTACAATGAGCAGTTCTTC. Translation: CASKGRTSSSYNEQFF. The variable domain in full, with the rest retrieved from reference TRBV19 and TRBJ2-1, is DGGITQSPKYLFRKEGQNVTLSCEQNLNHDAMYWYRQDPGQGLRLIYYSQIVNDFQKGDIAEGYSVSREKKESFPLTVTSAQKNPTAFYLCASKGRTSSSYNEQFFGPGTRLTVL.

This clone was counted a few times. The rearrangement uses TRBV2 and TRBJ2-7; TRBD2 matches at 8 bases. This CDR3 has 14 residues. The V segment lost 7 bases and the J segment 3 bases; nucleotides outside the gene matches: 8. The germline CDR1 and CDR2 sequences are SNHLY and FYNNEI. This chain's CDR3 is CASTLGTRYYEQYF. CDR3 nucleotides: TGTGCCAGCACCCTAGGGACTAGATACTACGAGCAGTACTTC.

V and J are TRBV5-6 and TRBJ1-4; no clear D. Trimming left V 2 bases short and J 4 bases short, with 12 bases between. Germline values: CDR1 SGHDT, CDR2 YYEEEE. The CDR3 extends over 15 amino acids. The DNA for the CDR3 is TGTGCCAGCAGCTTTTGGGAGGGCGGTAATGAAAAACTGTTTTTT. Protein sequence: CASSFWEGGNEKLFF.

This chain joins TRBV6-5 and TRBJ1-1; D is perhaps TRBD1 (5 bases). Trimming took off 2 bases at V and 2 bases at J, with 12 bases between the two ends. Germline loops: CDR1 MNHEY, CDR2 SVGAGI. CDR3 length: 15 residues. The CDR3 DNA sequence: TGTGCCAGCAGTTACCCCCCGACAGTCAACACTGAAGCTTTCTTT. It codes for CASSYPPTVNTEAFF.

This clone is a singleton in its sample. The gene calls are TRBV3-1 (or the pseudogene TRBV3-2) and TRBJ2-7; 10 bases map to TRBD2. The germline gives CDR1 LGHDT, CDR2 YNNKEL (reference sequence). The CDR3 spans 14 residues. With V trimmed by 4 bases and J by 6 bases, 6 bases remained unmatched. The CDR3 here is CASSRGLAGAEQYF. The CDR3 region has the DNA TGTGCCAGCAGCCGCGGCCTAGCGGGAGCCGAGCAGTACTTC.

V usage is TRBV29-1 and J usage is TRBJ1-1; 7 nucleotides line up with TRBD1. The V and J ends lost 6 bases and 0 bases, in that order; junction bases with no gene match: 10. Germline V gene data show CDR1 as SQVTM and CDR2 as ANQGSEA. CDR3 length: 15 amino acids. The CDR3 DNA sequence: TGCAGCGTGTCCTTAGGACAGGCGATGAACACTGAAGCTTTCTTT. It yields the protein CSVSLGQAMNTEAFF. Variable domain in full (rest from reference TRBV29-1 and TRBJ1-1): SAVISQKPSRDICQRGTSLTIQCQVDSQVTMMFWYRQQPGQSLTLIATANQGSEATYESGFVIDKFPISRPNLTFSTLTVSNMSPEDSSIYLCSVSLGQAMNTEAFFGQGTRLTVV.

The J gene is TRBJ2-1, the V gene TRBV29-1, with D uncertain. Germline values: CDR1 SQVTM, CDR2 ANQGSEA. Trimming took 5 bases from V and 3 from J, leaving 14 bases between them. This CDR3 region has 14 residues. The CDR3 region has the DNA TGCAGCGTTCGGATAGCCTCCTTCTACAATGAGCAGTTCTTC. This gives the protein CSVRIASFYNEQFF.

This chain connects TRBV3-1 (or the pseudogene TRBV3-2) to TRBJ2-1, with 7 bases aligning to TRBD2. CDR3 size: 16 residues. Germline V gene lookup returns CDR1 LGHDT and CDR2 YNNKEL (reference sequence). V was clipped by 0 bases and J by 5 bases; unmatched bases: 7. Written as DNA, the CDR3 is TGTGCCAGCAGCCAAGATGGGGAGGGGAGGGACAATGAGCAGTTCTTC. It encodes CASSQDGEGRDNEQFF.

This clone was detected only a few times. The chain couples TRBV5-6 to TRBJ2-4; TRBD1 agrees at 8 bases. Germline CDR1 is SGHDT and CDR2 is YYEEEE. This CDR3 is built from 15 residues. J gave up 0 bases and V 6 bases, and 5 bases lay outside the gene matches. The CDR3, as DNA: TGTGCCAGCATAGGCACAGGGGGAGCCAAAAACATTCAGTACTTC. Translated, it gives CASIGTGGAKNIQYF.

V is TRBV6-1 and J is TRBJ2-7; tentatively, D is TRBD2 (6 bases). CDR1 and CDR2 (germline): MNHNS, SASEGT. V was shortened by 2 bases and J by 8 bases, with 13 bases between the two germline ends. The CDR3 consists of 13 residues. CDR3 protein: CASSEIGGMKQYF. Written as DNA, the CDR3 is TGTGCCAGCAGTGAAATCGGCGGGATGAAGCAGTACTTC.

This clone showed up just once. The rearrangement joins TRBV7-3 to TRBJ2-1, with D maybe TRBD2 (5 bases). V lost 2 bases and J lost 1, with 12 bases in between. The CDR3 is 16 residues long. Germline CDR1 reads SGHTA; CDR2 reads FQGTGA. CDR3 loop: CASSLGLSGSYNEQFF. DNA for the CDR3: TGTGCCAGCAGCTTAGGGCTCAGCGGTTCCTACAATGAGCAGTTCTTC.

The rearrangement links TRBV28 to TRBJ1-5, with D possibly matching TRBD1 (6 bases). V dropped 8 bases and J dropped 4 bases, with 15 bases sitting between them. The length of the CDR3 is 14 residues. Germline CDR1 reads MDHEN; CDR2 reads SYDVKM. For the CDR3, the DNA is TGTGCCAGCGACGGCCGGGACATTAATCAGCCCCAGCATTTT. It is translated as CASDGRDINQPQHF.

V and J are TRBV19 and TRBJ2-7, with 13 bases that match TRBD2. Germline-derived CDR1 and CDR2 are LNHDA and SQIVND (reference sequence). The CDR3 is 17 residues long. The V segment lost 5 bases and the J segment 2 bases; nucleotides outside the gene matches: 9. CDR3 loop: CASSSTSGRAQTYEQYF. The DNA of the CDR3 is TGTGCCAGTAGTTCAACTAGCGGGAGGGCGCAAACCTACGAGCAGTACTTC.

The genes are TRBV6-2 or TRBV6-3 and TRBJ2-2; 10 bases map to TRBD1. This CDR3 has 17 amino acids. V trimming: 4 bases; J trimming: 2 bases; junction bases outside the gene matches: 7. CDR1 and CDR2 (germline): MNHEY, SVGEGT. DNA for the CDR3: TGTGCCAGCAGTTTCCCCGGGACAGGGGTTAACACCGGGGAGCTGTTTTTT. This translates into CASSFPGTGVNTGELFF.

On this clone itself: The same CDR3 arises from other DNA sequences in this sample as well. This chain connects TRBV28 to TRBJ2-5; TRBD2 matches at 7 bases. The trim removed 2 bases at V and 5 bases at J, leaving 2 bases unmatched. Germline V gene data show CDR1 as MDHEN and CDR2 as SYDVKM. This CDR3 contains 13 residues. The CDR3 nucleotides read TGTGCCAGCAGTTTAGCGGGAGCGGAGACCCAGTACTTC. This gives the protein CASSLAGAETQYF.